These 7 T cell receptor beta chains were sequenced from one sample in a study of blood T cell repertoires in COVID-19. Libraries were prepared by immunoSEQ multiplex PCR; TCRdb keeps only in-frame clonotypes and omits some of them. The sample includes some 200,000 clones, under 90% seen only once; the top ten take approximately 6.1%. The sequencing input was peripheral blood. The receptors derive from a man older than 75 with acute or convalescent COVID-19.

This clone was detected only once. This rearrangement joins TRBV30 to TRBJ2-7; D call uncertain. Germline values: CDR1 GTSNPN, CDR2 SVGIG (reference sequence). Between the trimmed V and J ends, which lost 0 bases and 0 bases, there was a span of 6 bases. This CDR3 has 13 amino acids. CDR3 sequence: CAWSVRDSYEQYV. Here the CDR3 DNA reads TGTGCCTGGAGTGTACGAGACTCCTACGAGCAGTACGTC.

V usage is TRBV12-3 or TRBV12-4 and J usage is TRBJ1-3; D is ambiguous. V lost 3 bases and J 5 bases, leaving 8 bases between the germline ends. The CDR3 totals 13 residues. CDR3 sequence reads: CASSFSTRNTIYF. The CDR3 DNA is TGTGCCAGCAGTTTTTCAACAAGAAACACCATATATTTT.

V gene TRBV3-1 (or the pseudogene TRBV3-2) combines with J gene TRBJ2-1, with 8 bases identical to TRBD2. Germline assignment: CDR1 LGHDT and CDR2 YNNKEL (reference sequence). The CDR3 spans 16 residues. Unmatched junction bases numbered 9, after V lost 1 base and J lost 7 bases. CDR3 coding DNA: TGTGCCAGCAGCCAAGTGGGTGGACTAGCAGGAAATGAGCAGTTCTTC. It specifies CASSQVGGLAGNEQFF.

This clone is a singleton in its sample. This rearrangement joins TRBV19 to TRBJ2-1; 7 bases are a match to TRBD2. This CDR3 region has 15 residues. J gave up 0 bases and V 7 bases, and 6 bases lay outside the gene matches. Germline CDR1 is LNHDA and CDR2 is SQIVND (reference sequence). The CDR3 protein is CASTTRGSSYNEQFF. The CDR3, as DNA: TGTGCCAGTACCACCCGCGGGAGCTCCTACAATGAGCAGTTCTTC.

The chain combines TRBV5-1 with TRBJ2-7; 16 bases match TRBD2. The CDR3 is 16 residues long. Germline values: CDR1 SGHRS, CDR2 YFSETQ. V shed 3 bases, J shed 4 bases, and the junction held 4 bases outside the gene matches. In nucleotides, the CDR3 is TGCGCCAGCAGCTCCGGGACTAGCGGGAGGGCTTACGAGCAGTACTTC. This translates into CASSSGTSGRAYEQYF.

This chain uses TRBV28 with TRBJ1-1; D remains ambiguous. The CDR3 spans 11 residues. Germline assignment: CDR1 MDHEN and CDR2 SYDVKM. V lost 8 bases to trimming and J lost 1 base, with 5 bases between them. As DNA, the CDR3 is TGTGCCAGCTTCCAGAACACTGAAGCTTTCTTT. Its protein is CASFQNTEAFF.

For the CDR3, the DNA is TGTGCCAGCTCACCTCTTGACAGGGGCCCTGGAAACACCATATATTTT. Protein product: CASSPLDRGPGNTIYF. This chain joins TRBV18 and TRBJ1-3, with 8 bases fitting TRBD1. V lost 3 bases and J lost 2; bases outside the gene matches: 6. The CDR3 covers 16 residues. Germline CDR1 and CDR2: KGHSH and LQKENI.